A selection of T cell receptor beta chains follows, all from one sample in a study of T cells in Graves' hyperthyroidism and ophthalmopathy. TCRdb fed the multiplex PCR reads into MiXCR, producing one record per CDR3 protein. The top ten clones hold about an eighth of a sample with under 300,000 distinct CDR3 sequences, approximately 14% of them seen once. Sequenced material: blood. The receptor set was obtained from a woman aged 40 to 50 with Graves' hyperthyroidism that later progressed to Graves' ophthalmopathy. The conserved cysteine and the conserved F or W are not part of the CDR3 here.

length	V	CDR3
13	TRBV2	ASSRSEGPIEPQH
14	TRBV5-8	ASSLAGTSGYNEQF
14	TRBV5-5	ASSLRAGTGANTQY
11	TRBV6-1	ASSPDIVRGYT
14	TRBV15	ATSRELSKRTGELF
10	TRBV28	ASKFRRVGYT
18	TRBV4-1	ASSPGLAGVGRARSYEQY
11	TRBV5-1	ASGFGNTGELF
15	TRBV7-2	ASSLAYGAGGGYEQY
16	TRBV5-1	ASSVDLGRSPNTGELF
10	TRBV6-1	ASSTTNYEQY
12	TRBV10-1	ARETQGWDEKLF
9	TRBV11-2	ASSLGDEQY
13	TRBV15	ATSTGTGLSGELF
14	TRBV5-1	ASSLRVQGPGEKLF
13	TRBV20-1	SAIPGQGYAGELF
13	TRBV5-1	ASSLVGIGNTEAF
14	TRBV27	ASSLDGTKGYNEQF
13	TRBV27	ASSLSTGSYYEQY
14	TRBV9	ASSVKASGSKNEQF
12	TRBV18	ASSRDSHNTEAF
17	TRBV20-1	SARLPGLAGVVSGSEQF
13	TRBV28	ASSSSGQGDQPQH
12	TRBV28	ASAAGTNNQPQH
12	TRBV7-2	ASSLSGGTARLY
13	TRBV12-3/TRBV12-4	ASSSSGQGEDTQY
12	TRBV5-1	ASSLRLAADTQY
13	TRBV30	AWSVPLTAYNEQF
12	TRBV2	ASTRTRGPETQY
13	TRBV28	ASITPREAYQPQH
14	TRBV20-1	SARDPGLAGTDTQY
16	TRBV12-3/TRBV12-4	TSSPDDRVIPGTNVLT
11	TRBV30	AWSVGHRGSYT
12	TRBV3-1	ASSQVATTETQY
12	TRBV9	ASEREGSYNEQV
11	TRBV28	ASSPHGVYEQY
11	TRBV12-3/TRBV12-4	VSSPPNTDTQY
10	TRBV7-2	ASSPRVDTQY
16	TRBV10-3	AISDPAQGLKGRNTIY
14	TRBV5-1	ASSFTGASVLGELF
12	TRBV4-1	ASSQTSSPFEQY
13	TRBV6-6	ASSYSRRFRETQY
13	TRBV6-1	ASISDAGGGQPQH
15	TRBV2	ASRASVLLVGNQPQH
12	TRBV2	ASSDRGRDQPQH